Each of the 9 T cell receptor beta chains below was sequenced from the same sample in a study of Graves' ophthalmopathy and Graves' hyperthyroidism. RNA transcripts were the template, and TCR beta CDR3 regions were amplified from them. RT-PCR in the first round used HTBI primers; a second-round multiplex PCR followed. TCRdb independently ran MiXCR on the multiplex PCR reads; one entry per CDR3 protein. This repertoire shows around 600,000 distinct CDR3 sequences, roughly two fifths found once; its top ten account for roughly 3%. Sequenced: peripheral blood. The source is an adult man with Graves' ophthalmopathy.

This clonotype was recorded many times. The chain uses TRBV5-1 and TRBJ1-1; D might be TRBD1 (5 bases). Germline loops: CDR1 SGHRS, CDR2 YFSETQ. The CDR3 length is 13 residues. V was pared by 6 bases and J by 1 base, with 10 bases between. Here the CDR3 DNA reads TGCGCCAGCAAGGTCGGGGCGAACACTGAAGCTTTCTTT. Translating it yields CASKVGANTEAFF.

This clonotype was seen more than once but under ten times. Here the CDR3 reads CASSTTDRANSPLHF. The CDR3 DNA reads TGTGCCAGCAGTACCACCGACAGGGCGAATTCACCCCTCCACTTT. The chain joins TRBV25-1 to TRBJ1-6; TRBD1 agrees at 7 bases. The CDR3 has 15 residues. Germline V gene lookup returns CDR1 MGHDK and CDR2 SYGVNS. The ends lost 5 bases at V and 7 bases at J; junction bases unmatched: 8.

The chain employs TRBV7-8 and TRBJ1-1; D is possibly TRBD1 (5 bases). This CDR3 has 11 amino acids. Germline CDR1 and CDR2: SGHVS and FQNEAQ. The DNA for the CDR3 is TGTGCAGGCAGGGATGCCACTGAAGCTTTCTTT. It codes for CAGRDATEAFF.

The chain recombines TRBV2 with TRBJ1-4, with D possibly matching TRBD1 (6 bases). The germline CDR1 and CDR2 sequences are SNHLY and FYNNEI. With 6 bases removed from V and 7 bases from J, the gap between germline ends came to 9 bases. CDR3 size: 12 residues. This CDR3 is CASRRGAEKLFF. The CDR3 region has the DNA TGTGCCAGCAGACGGGGGGCTGAAAAACTGTTTTTT.

This clonotype was detected many times. This rearrangement joins TRBV7-2 to TRBJ1-1; tentatively, D is TRBD1 (5 bases). The germline gives CDR1 SGHTA, CDR2 FQGNSA. CDR3 length equals 14 residues. Deletions cut 6 bases from V and 0 bases from J, with 11 bases between. CDR3 bases: TGTGCCAGCAGACCGACAGCTATGAACACTGAAGCTTTCTTT. Its protein product is CASRPTAMNTEAFF.

The V gene is TRBV9, the J gene TRBJ1-6; 7 bases line up with TRBD1. V was pared by 7 bases and J by 5 bases, with 9 bases of the junction left unmatched. The CDR3 has 15 residues. Germline assignment: CDR1 SGDLS and CDR2 YYNGEE. CDR3 sequence (DNA): TGTGCCAGCTCACCCTCAGGGGGGCATAATTCACCCCTCCACTTT. Amino acid sequence: CASSPSGGHNSPLHF.

This clonotype was seen a single time. One end of the junction does not line up with germline, which may come from a read error. This rearrangement joins TRBV19 to TRBJ1-5; 7 nucleotides match TRBD1. The CDR3 totals 15 residues. The V gene's germline CDR1 is LNHDA and CDR2 SQIVND (reference sequence). The CDR3 loop is CASSSTGAGNRPQHF. CDR3 sequence (DNA): TGTGCCAGTAGTTCTACAGGGGCGGGCAATCGGCCCCAGCATTTT.

V gene TRBV2 combines with J gene TRBJ2-2; D might be TRBD1 or TRBD2, each matching 5 bases. This CDR3 has 17 residues. Germline values: CDR1 SNHLY, CDR2 FYNNEI. The V end was cut by 4 bases, the J end by 4 bases, with 19 bases between. The CDR3 reads CASSGGKGHRGTGELFF. CDR3 DNA: TGTGCCAGCAGTGGCGGAAAAGGACACCGGGGCACCGGGGAGCTGTTTTTT.

This clonotype was detected many times. The chain joins TRBV29-1 to TRBJ2-2; a weak D match, TRBD1 (6 bases). Germline lookup yields CDR1 SQVTM and CDR2 ANQGSEA. Trimming left V 5 bases short and J 0 bases short, with 10 bases between. This CDR3 is 14 amino acids long. The CDR3 DNA follows: TGCAGCGTTCGCAGGGGCACGAACACCGGGGAGCTGTTTTTT. Translation gives CSVRRGTNTGELFF.